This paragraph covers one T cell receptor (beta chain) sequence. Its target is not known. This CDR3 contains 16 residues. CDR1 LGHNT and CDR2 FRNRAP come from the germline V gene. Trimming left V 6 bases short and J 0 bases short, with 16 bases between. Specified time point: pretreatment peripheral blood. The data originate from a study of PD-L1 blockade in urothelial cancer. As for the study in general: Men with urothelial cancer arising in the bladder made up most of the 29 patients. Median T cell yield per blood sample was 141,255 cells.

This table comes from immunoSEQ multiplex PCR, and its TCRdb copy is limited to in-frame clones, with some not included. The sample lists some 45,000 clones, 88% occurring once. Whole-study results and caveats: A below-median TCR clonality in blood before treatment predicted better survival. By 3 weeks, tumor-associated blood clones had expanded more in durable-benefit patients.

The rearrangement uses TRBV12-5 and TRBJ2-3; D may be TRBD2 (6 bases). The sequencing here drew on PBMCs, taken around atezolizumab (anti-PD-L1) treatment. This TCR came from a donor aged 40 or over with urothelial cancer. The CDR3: CASGRGKQVSTDTQYF. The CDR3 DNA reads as TGTGCTAGTGGCCGGGGGAAACAGGTTAGCACAGATACGCAGTATTTT.